This is a list of T cell receptor beta chains from one sample in a study of cytomegalovirus exposure and HLA in healthy donors. Some clones are missing from TCRdb's copy, which holds only in-frame ones; the method was immunoSEQ multiplex PCR. The sample holds under 200,000 clones, 82% seen once. Sequences were obtained from PBMCs. The origin of the receptors is a woman younger than 30 in good health and CMV-seronegative. CDR3s include the opening cysteine and the closing phenylalanine or tryptophan. The D gene is left open where the match is weak. Part of the rows lack a size; the others show once, few, many or a class for expanded clones.

>TRBV7-9|TRBD2|TRBJ2-1|NA
CASSSTSGSRYNEQFF
TGTGCCAGCAGCTCCACTAGCGGGAGTCGCTACAATGAGCAGTTCTTC
>TRBV6-5|NA|TRBJ2-3|NA
CASSFSGEATDTQYF
TGTGCCAGCAGTTTCTCCGGGGAGGCGACAGATACGCAGTATTTT
>TRBV7-9|TRBD1|TRBJ1-1|NA
CSSRGGPWDSLNTEAFF
TGTTCCAGCAGAGGCGGACCCTGGGACAGTTTGAACACTGAAGCTTTCTTT
>TRBV28|NA|TRBJ2-7|NA
CGSSTRDFSSYEQYF
TGTGGCAGCAGTACTAGGGACTTCAGCTCCTACGAGCAGTACTTC
>TRBV15|NA|TRBJ1-1|NA
CATSEDSPLGNTEAFF
TGTGCCACCAGCGAGGACAGCCCCCTCGGGAACACTGAAGCTTTCTTT
>TRBV7-2|NA|TRBJ1-2|NA
CASSTREGANYGYTF
TGTGCCAGCAGCACAAGGGAGGGAGCTAACTATGGCTACACCTTC
>TRBV10-3|NA|TRBJ2-7|few
CAISEERHDYEQYF
TGTGCCATCAGTGAGGAGAGACACGACTACGAGCAGTACTTC
>TRBV29-1|TRBD1|TRBJ1-4|NA
CSVGQGGANEKLFF
TGCAGCGTTGGACAGGGTGGAGCTAATGAAAAACTGTTTTTT
>TRBV5-1|NA|TRBJ2-3|once
CASSLGQMNTDTQYF
TGCGCCAGCAGCTTGGGGCAGATGAACACAGATACGCAGTATTTT
>TRBV27|NA|TRBJ2-4|NA
CASSFDGLAKNIQYF
TGTGCCAGCAGTTTTGACGGACTAGCCAAAAACATTCAGTACTTC
>TRBV5-4|NA|TRBJ2-1|NA
CASSPLPASNHEQFF
TGTGCCAGCAGCCCTCTCCCGGCTAGCAACCATGAGCAGTTCTTC
>TRBV4-3|TRBD1|TRBJ2-2|few
CASSQYRGLNTGELFF
TGCGCCAGCAGCCAGTACAGGGGGCTTAACACCGGGGAGCTGTTTTTT
>TRBV10-2|NA|TRBJ2-3|NA
CASSEGGIRTDTQYF
TGCGCCAGCAGTGAGGGGGGGATTCGCACAGATACGCAGTATTTT
>TRBV14|NA|TRBJ2-1|NA
CASSQDRRDLSNEQFF
TGTGCCAGCAGCCAAGATCGGCGGGACTTATCGAATGAGCAGTTCTTC
>TRBV19|NA|TRBJ2-5|NA
CASSRWGGAQETQYF
TGTGCCAGTAGTAGATGGGGGGGGGCCCAAGAGACCCAGTACTTC
>TRBV4-3|NA|TRBJ2-3|few
CASSQSNPSGDTQYF
TGCGCCAGCAGCCAATCCAATCCTTCAGGGGATACGCAGTATTTT
>TRBV7-9|TRBD2|TRBJ2-3|NA
CASSAGTSGTPATDTQYF
TGTGCCAGCAGCGCCGGGACTAGCGGGACCCCTGCCACAGATACGCAGTATTTT
>TRBV19|TRBD1|TRBJ1-5|few
CASLGQGYRSNQPQHF
TGTGCCAGCCTGGGACAGGGATATAGGAGCAATCAGCCCCAGCATTTT
>TRBV6-5|TRBD1|TRBJ1-1|NA
CASRRTGTEAFF
TGTGCCAGCAGGAGGACAGGGACTGAAGCTTTCTTT
>TRBV6-5|NA|TRBJ2-5|NA
CASGIGHRETQYF
TGTGCCAGCGGTATAGGGCACAGGGAGACCCAGTACTTC
>TRBV19|NA|TRBJ2-2|few
CASSSPPENYHGELFF
TGTGCCAGTAGTTCCCCGCCGGAGAATTACCACGGGGAGCTGTTTTTT
>TRBV2|TRBD1|TRBJ2-2|few
CASSRQGNTGELFF
TGTGCCAGCAGTAGACAGGGCAACACCGGGGAGCTGTTTTTT
>TRBV6-5|NA|TRBJ2-7|NA
CASSYTGRGYEQYF
TGTGCCAGCAGTTACACAGGGAGGGGCTACGAGCAGTACTTC
>TRBV29-1|NA|TRBJ1-1|NA
CSVLSRFGEAFF
TGCAGCGTTTTGTCCCGGTTCGGGGAAGCTTTCTTT
>TRBV6-6|NA|TRBJ2-1|NA
CASRSHPSSYNEQFF
TGTGCCAGCAGGTCTCACCCTAGCTCCTACAATGAGCAGTTCTTC
>TRBV27|TRBD1|TRBJ1-1|few
CASKTGAMNTEAFF
TGTGCCAGTAAGACAGGGGCAATGAACACTGAAGCTTTCTTT
>TRBV11-2|TRBD2|TRBJ2-3|few
CASSGLADTDTQYF
TGTGCCAGCAGCGGACTAGCCGACACAGATACGCAGTATTTT
>TRBV5-1|TRBD1|TRBJ1-2|NA
CASSFETGAYGYTF
TGCGCCAGCAGCTTCGAAACAGGGGCCTATGGCTACACCTTC
>TRBV13|NA|TRBJ2-1|NA
CASSLLGDEQFF
TGTGCCAGCAGCTTATTGGGCGATGAGCAGTTCTTC
>TRBV10-2|TRBD1|TRBJ1-1|NA
CASGQGQGVTEAFF
TGCGCCAGCGGGCAGGGACAGGGGGTGACTGAAGCTTTCTTT
>TRBV5-1|NA|TRBJ1-4|few
CASSQAATNEKLFF
TGCGCCAGCAGCCAGGCAGCAACTAATGAAAAACTGTTTTTT
>TRBV7-2|NA|TRBJ1-1|NA
CASSLYLPLNTEAFF
TGTGCCAGCAGCTTATACTTGCCACTGAACACTGAAGCTTTCTTT
>TRBV19|NA|TRBJ2-1|NA
CASSRRDSVTYNEQFF
TGTGCCAGTAGTCGTCGGGACTCGGTCACCTACAATGAGCAGTTCTTC
>TRBV19|TRBD1|TRBJ1-5|once
CASNRDREGHQPQHF
TGTGCCAGTAATCGGGACAGGGAAGGTCATCAGCCCCAGCATTTT
>TRBV7-2|TRBD2|TRBJ2-7|NA
CASTLSGRHEQYF
TGTGCCAGCACTTTGAGCGGGAGGCACGAGCAGTACTTC
>TRBV15|TRBD1|TRBJ1-2|NA
CATRKGASYGYTF
TGTGCCACCAGAAAGGGGGCGAGCTATGGCTACACCTTC
>TRBV29-1|TRBD2|TRBJ2-1|NA
CSVRGSGRAGEQFF
TGCAGCGTTCGTGGTAGCGGGAGGGCCGGTGAGCAGTTCTTC
>TRBV28|TRBD1|TRBJ1-4|NA
CASSRTGEVSEKLFF
TGTGCCAGCAGTCGAACAGGGGAGGTTAGTGAAAAACTGTTTTTT
>TRBV19|TRBD2|TRBJ2-7|NA
CASRNGGMVEQYF
TGTGCCAGTAGAAACGGGGGGATGGTCGAGCAGTACTTC
>TRBV28|TRBD1|TRBJ1-2|NA
CASSPGTGYYQLDGYTF
TGTGCCAGCAGTCCAGGGACAGGGTATTACCAACTGGATGGCTACACCTTC
>TRBV6-5|TRBD1|TRBJ1-4|NA
CASSRTDRGHEKLFF
TGTGCCAGCAGCCGAACGGACAGGGGGCATGAAAAACTGTTTTTT
>TRBV7-6|NA|TRBJ2-1|few
CASSLGGGRRVRANEQFF
TGTGCCAGCAGCTTAGGAGGTGGGAGAAGGGTGAGGGCCAATGAGCAGTTCTTC